This T cell receptor beta chain was documented in a study of blood T cell repertoires in COVID-19. The overall study: Italy, Spain and the United States were the sources of the convalescent and acute COVID-19 samples. In each case, the material was cDNA or gDNA derived from T cells, B-cell-depleted T cells, or PBMCs.

In this sample, this clone turned up a few times. The CDR3 extends over 13 amino acids. Trimming removed 3 bases from V and 8 bases from J, with 16 bases in between. The germline V gene encodes CDR1 DFQATT and CDR2 SNEGSKA (reference sequence). Authors' data handling: Amplifying reference gene primers gave estimates of nucleated cell counts. Generated by immunoSEQ multiplex PCR, the TCRdb table keeps only in-frame clones and is missing some. From that table come the V and J calls and clone size; the DNA was used to work out D and trimming. Of some 53,000 clones listed, about nine tenths were seen once; the top ten hold around 13%.

Sequencing was done on a sample of peripheral blood. This TCR was sampled from a man between 70 and 80 years old with acute or convalescent COVID-19. The V gene is TRBV20-1, the J gene TRBJ1-2; the D is unclear. CDR3 sequence: CSASGGNLEGYTF. The CDR3 DNA is TGCAGTGCTAGTGGCGGGAACCTTGAGGGCTACACCTTC.